Each of the 10 T cell receptor beta chains below was sequenced from the same sample in a study of T cells in Graves' hyperthyroidism and ophthalmopathy. TCR beta CDR3 regions were amplified from RNA transcripts. The TCR CDR3 was amplified in a first-round RT-PCR using the HTBI primer set. One entry per CDR3 protein results from TCRdb running MiXCR on the multiplex PCR reads. Of a few hundred thousand distinct CDR3 sequences listed, 13% to 15% are singletons. The source material was blood. The source is a woman aged 25 to 39 with Graves' ophthalmopathy.

This clonotype has a count of ten or more. The chain combines TRBV28 with TRBJ1-3, with D possibly matching TRBD1 (5 bases). Germline loops: CDR1 MDHEN, CDR2 SYDVKM. The V and J ends lost 2 bases and 2 bases respectively, with 10 bases between them. This CDR3 spans 15 amino acids. The CDR3 here is CASSLAGYTGNTIYF. DNA of the CDR3: TGTGCCAGCAGTTTAGCAGGGTACACTGGAAACACCATATATTTT.

This clonotype was observed many times. The chain carries TRBV29-1 and TRBJ2-4; 8 bases fit TRBD2. This CDR3 has 15 residues. CDR1 and CDR2 (germline): SQVTM, ANQGSEA. Losses at the gene ends were 0 bases for V and 8 bases for J; bases not matched to a gene: 9. DNA of the CDR3: TGCAGCGTTGAAGATCGGACGGGGGGGCCTTACATTCAGTACTTC. Translating gives CSVEDRTGGPYIQYF.

This clonotype was counted many times. The rearrangement links TRBV7-2 to TRBJ2-7; 10 nucleotides match TRBD2. The CDR3 contains 15 residues. With 1 base clipped from V and 2 bases from J, the junction kept 2 bases outside the gene matches. Germline lookup yields CDR1 SGHTA and CDR2 FQGNSA. As DNA, the CDR3 is TGTGCCAGCAGCTTAGGCAGCGGGGGGGCCTACGAGCAGTACTTC. The encoded protein is CASSLGSGGAYEQYF.

This clonotype was observed once. For the CDR3, the DNA is TGTGCCGCGAACATAGCGGGACCGAGAGATACGCAGTATTTT. It is translated as CAANIAGPRDTQYF. This chain joins TRBV2 and TRBJ2-3; 8 nucleotides match TRBD2. The CDR3 extends over 14 amino acids. V lost 11 bases, J lost 5 bases, and 12 bases stayed unmatched. Germline CDR1 SNHLY, CDR2 FYNNEI.

This clonotype appeared many times. This chain joins TRBV7-9 and TRBJ1-1; possibly TRBD1 for D (6 bases). The CDR3 extends over 12 amino acids. Germline values: CDR1 SEHNR, CDR2 FQNEAQ (reference sequence). With 4 bases removed from V and 8 bases from J, the gap between germline ends came to 11 bases. The CDR3: CASSSGQQEAFF. CDR3 coding DNA: TGTGCCAGCAGCTCCGGACAGCAGGAAGCTTTCTTT.

This clonotype was counted many times. The rearrangement uses TRBV20-1 and TRBJ1-2; 9 bases map to TRBD1. V lost 6 bases, J lost 6 bases, and 8 bases stayed unmatched. Per germline, CDR1 DFQATT and CDR2 SNEGSKA (reference sequence). This CDR3 region has 13 residues. The CDR3 here is CSARMGQGNGYTF. In DNA, the CDR3 is TGCAGTGCCCGAATGGGACAGGGTAATGGCTACACCTTC.

This clonotype was seen a few times. The chain joins TRBV15 to TRBJ2-3; 14 bases map to TRBD2. CDR3 length: 20 amino acids. In germline, CDR1 is LNHNV, CDR2 YYDKDF (reference sequence). Germline trimming cut 1 base from V and 0 bases from J; bases unmatched to any gene: 9. CDR3 nucleotide sequence: TGTGCCACCAGCAGAGGCTCCGGGACTAGCGGGGGAAGCAGCACAGATACGCAGTATTTT. This translates into CATSRGSGTSGGSSTDTQYF.

The V and J genes are TRBV7-6 and TRBJ2-5; D remains ambiguous. Trimming left V 4 bases short and J 1 base short, with 10 bases between. Per the germline V gene, CDR1 is SGHVS and CDR2 is FNYEAQ. The CDR3 covers 14 residues. CDR3 nucleotides: TGTGCCAGCAGCTCAGGCCCGGTCCAAGAGACCCAGTACTTC. Its protein is CASSSGPVQETQYF. Full variable domain (remainder filled in from reference TRBV7-6 and TRBJ2-5): GAGVSQSPRYKVTKRGQDVALRCDPISGHVSLYWYRQALGQGPEFLTYFNYEAQQDKSGLPNDRFSAERPEGSISTLTIQRTEQRDSAMYRCASSSGPVQETQYFGPGTRLLVL.

This clonotype was detected ten times or more. The gene calls are TRBV5-6 and TRBJ2-1, with 12 positions matching TRBD2. The ends lost 2 bases at V and 7 bases at J; junction bases unmatched: 10. This CDR3 comprises 17 residues. Germline V gene lookup returns CDR1 SGHDT and CDR2 YYEEEE. In nucleotides, the CDR3 is TGTGCCAGCAGCTTTGGAACCGGACTAGCGGGGCGGAATGAGCAGTTCTTC. Its translation is CASSFGTGLAGRNEQFF.

This clonotype showed up many times. The rearrangement links TRBV5-1 to TRBJ1-2; D uncertain. V lost 3 bases to trimming and J lost 4 bases, with 13 bases between them. The CDR3 totals 14 residues. Per the germline V gene, CDR1 is SGHRS and CDR2 is YFSETQ. The CDR3 nucleotides read TGCGCCAGCAGCTCGCTGGATTCGCGCTATGGCTACACCTTC. The encoded protein is CASSSLDSRYGYTF.